This is a list of T cell receptor beta chains from one sample in a study of T-cell reconstitution after alpha-beta-depleted transplantation in children. A single record per CDR3 protein comes from TCRdb applying MiXCR to the PCR reads. The data contain about 600,000 distinct CDR3 sequences, under 15% of them seen just once; the ten biggest clones take up 2.2%. Sequencing used PBMCs, mostly from graft donor cells, obtained 360 days after TCRalphabeta/CD19-depleted stem cell transplant. These receptors came from a male patient younger than 18 who had a stem cell transplant for acute myeloid leukemia, so the T cells may come from the graft donor. Each CDR3 is given with its conserved first and last residue.

CDR3aa: CASSPLGGLEQYF
j_gene: TRBJ2-7
v_gene: TRBV3-1

CDR3aa: CASSARLAGEETQYF
j_gene: TRBJ2-5
v_gene: TRBV7-9

CDR3aa: CSGRQGASTNEKLFF
j_gene: TRBJ1-4
v_gene: TRBV29-1

CDR3aa: CASTPVRLAAPRNEQFF
j_gene: TRBJ2-1
v_gene: TRBV12-3/TRBV12-4

CDR3aa: CSIGASGEAFF
j_gene: TRBJ1-1
v_gene: TRBV29-1

CDR3aa: CASSPRNRGENIQYF
j_gene: TRBJ2-4
v_gene: TRBV5-1

CDR3aa: CASSFDRDGDTQYF
j_gene: TRBJ2-3
v_gene: TRBV5-6

CDR3aa: CASSPPIAGVYEQYF
j_gene: TRBJ2-7
v_gene: TRBV3-1

CDR3aa: CASSLRTSGTYSYEQYF
j_gene: TRBJ2-7
v_gene: TRBV7-6

CDR3aa: CASSAEGSGANVLTF
j_gene: TRBJ2-6
v_gene: TRBV9

CDR3aa: CASSHLDGRIYNEQFF
j_gene: TRBJ2-1
v_gene: TRBV7-9

CDR3aa: CSVAWQGYGYTF
j_gene: TRBJ1-2
v_gene: TRBV29-1

CDR3aa: CASSLELIQETQYF
j_gene: TRBJ2-5
v_gene: TRBV5-1

CDR3aa: CASSLLRTGANTEAFF
j_gene: TRBJ1-1
v_gene: TRBV7-6

CDR3aa: CSATAKQPQHF
j_gene: TRBJ1-5
v_gene: TRBV20-1

CDR3aa: CASSASVSLAGPSYEQYF
j_gene: TRBJ2-7
v_gene: TRBV7-8

CDR3aa: CASSLAALIGGNQPQHF
j_gene: TRBJ1-5
v_gene: TRBV12-3/TRBV12-4

CDR3aa: CASSPQTNTGELFF
j_gene: TRBJ2-2
v_gene: TRBV2

CDR3aa: CSANRGSSYEQYF
j_gene: TRBJ2-7
v_gene: TRBV20-1

CDR3aa: CASSLFSIGTSGSGATQYF
j_gene: TRBJ2-3
v_gene: TRBV11-2

CDR3aa: CASRTQGAVTDTQYF
j_gene: TRBJ2-3
v_gene: TRBV7-9

CDR3aa: CASSLEPLKETQYF
j_gene: TRBJ2-5
v_gene: TRBV7-2